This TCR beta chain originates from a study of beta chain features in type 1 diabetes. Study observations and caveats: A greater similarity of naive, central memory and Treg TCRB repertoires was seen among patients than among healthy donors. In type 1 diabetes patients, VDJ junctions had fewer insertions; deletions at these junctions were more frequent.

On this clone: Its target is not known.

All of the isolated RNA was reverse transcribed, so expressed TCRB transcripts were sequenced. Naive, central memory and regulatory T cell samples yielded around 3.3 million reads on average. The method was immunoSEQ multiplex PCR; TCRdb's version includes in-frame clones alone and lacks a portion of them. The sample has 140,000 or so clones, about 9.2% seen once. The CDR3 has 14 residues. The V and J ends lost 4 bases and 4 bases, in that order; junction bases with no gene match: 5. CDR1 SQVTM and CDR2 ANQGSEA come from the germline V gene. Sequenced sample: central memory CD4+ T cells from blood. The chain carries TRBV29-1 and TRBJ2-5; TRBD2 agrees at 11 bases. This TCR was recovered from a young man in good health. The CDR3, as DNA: TGCAGCGTTGGACTAGCGGGGCGCTCAGAGACCCAGTACTTC. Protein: CSVGLAGRSETQYF.